A selection of T cell receptor beta chains follows, all from one sample in a study of OX40 agonist ivuxolimab in advanced cancers. Repertoires were generated with immunoSEQ multiplex PCR, while TCRdb's copy carries only in-frame clones and drops some. This table has roughly 19,000 clones, 80% to 85% appearing once. Sequences were derived from CD4+ or CD8+ T cells sorted from blood, sampled in a trial of the OX40 agonist ivuxolimab. The source is an adult with an advanced solid tumor such as melanoma, head and neck, liver or kidney cancer. Each CDR3 is given with its conserved first and last residue. The D gene is left open where the match is weak. Size is omitted from some rows. Given values are once, few, many or a class for expanded clones.

cdr3_length,v_call,clone_size,j_call,d_call,cdr3_aa,cdr3_nt
14,TRBV6-5,NA,TRBJ2-5,NA,CASSLTTSWETQYF,TGTGCCAGCAGCCTTACTACCTCGTGGGAGACCCAGTACTTC
16,TRBV28,NA,TRBJ2-2,NA,CASTFHGGSNTGELFF,TGTGCCAGCACTTTTCATGGGGGGAGCAACACCGGGGAGCTGTTTTTT
14,TRBV6-5,once,TRBJ2-1,NA,CASSYSPGAAEQFF,TGTGCCAGCAGTTACTCTCCAGGGGCGGCTGAGCAGTTCTTC
17,TRBV9,NA,TRBJ1-1,TRBD1,CASSVNPTGGSYTEAFF,TGTGCCAGCAGCGTCAATCCTACAGGGGGCTCTTACACTGAAGCTTTCTTT
14,TRBV27,NA,TRBJ2-1,NA,CASSSDDSYNEQFF,TGTGCCAGCAGTTCCGATGACTCCTACAATGAGCAGTTCTTC
13,TRBV28,NA,TRBJ2-7,NA,CASSSGQSYEQYF,TGTGCCAGCAGTTCCGGACAGTCCTACGAGCAGTACTTC
16,TRBV10-1,NA,TRBJ2-1,TRBD1,CASSELGQGEPDEQFF,TGCGCCAGCAGTGAGTTGGGACAGGGGGAACCGGATGAGCAGTTCTTC
15,TRBV28,NA,TRBJ1-4,NA,CASSFYNLMGEKLFF,TGTGCCAGCAGTTTTTACAATTTAATGGGTGAAAAACTGTTTTTT
13,TRBV19,NA,TRBJ1-1,NA,CASSFGPNTEAFF,TGTGCCAGTAGTTTTGGACCGAACACTGAAGCTTTCTTT
13,TRBV11-2,NA,TRBJ1-2,NA,CASSFGRAHGYTF,TGTGCCAGCAGCTTTGGCAGGGCGCATGGCTACACCTTC
13,TRBV6-5,NA,TRBJ2-7,NA,CATRRDGSYEQYF,TGTGCCACCAGACGGGACGGATCCTACGAGCAGTACTTC
13,TRBV6-6,NA,TRBJ1-1,NA,CASSVQGFTEAFF,TGTGCCAGCAGCGTACAGGGTTTCACTGAAGCTTTCTTT
15,TRBV11-2,few,TRBJ2-1,NA,CASSLGRGYRDEQFF,TGTGCCAGCAGCTTAGGGCGGGGTTATAGGGATGAGCAGTTCTTC
17,TRBV28,once,TRBJ2-2,NA,CASNTYRWQDNTGELFF,TGTGCCAGCAATACTTATAGGTGGCAGGATAACACCGGGGAGCTGTTTTTT
17,TRBV7-9,NA,TRBJ1-6,TRBD1,CASSSRMTGEADSPLHF,TGTGCCAGCAGCTCTCGAATGACAGGGGAAGCGGACTCACCCCTCCACTTT
13,TRBV29-1,NA,TRBJ1-2,NA,CSVPHSGGPGYTF,TGCAGCGTCCCCCACAGCGGGGGACCTGGCTACACCTTC
14,TRBV7-3,NA,TRBJ1-2,TRBD1,CASSFGQGAEGYTF,TGTGCCAGCAGCTTCGGACAGGGGGCTGAGGGCTACACCTTC
14,TRBV11-2,NA,TRBJ1-6,NA,CASRDGRYNSPLHF,TGTGCCAGCAGAGACGGACGGTATAATTCACCCCTCCACTTT
14,TRBV6-1,NA,TRBJ2-1,TRBD1,CATSAGTGGNEQFF,TGTGCCACGTCCGCCGGGACAGGGGGCAATGAGCAGTTCTTC
21,TRBV28,few,TRBJ1-1,TRBD1,CASNIFFSAKKLQGANTEAFF,TGTGCCAGCAACATTTTTTTCTCCGCCAAAAAATTACAGGGGGCCAACACTGAAGCTTTCTTT
14,TRBV7-8,medium-sized,TRBJ2-1,NA,CASSLAGSYNEQFF,TGTGCCAGCAGCTTAGCGGGGTCCTACAATGAGCAGTTCTTC
14,TRBV19,few,TRBJ2-7,TRBD1,CASSPTGGALEQYF,TGTGCCAGTAGCCCGACAGGGGGCGCGTTGGAGCAGTACTTC
15,TRBV4-1,NA,TRBJ2-5,NA,CASSQGAAGWETQYF,TGCGCCAGCAGCCAAGGGGCGGCTGGGTGGGAGACCCAGTACTTC
14,TRBV6-5,NA,TRBJ2-7,NA,CASSYLNQGYEQYF,TGTGCCAGCAGTTACCTGAACCAGGGGTACGAGCAGTACTTC
12,TRBV9,NA,TRBJ2-7,NA,CASSPGGYEQYF,TGTGCCAGCAGCCCCGGAGGGTACGAGCAGTACTTC
18,TRBV7-9,once,TRBJ1-6,NA,CASTRGGQTYSYNSPLHF,TGTGCCAGCACCAGAGGAGGACAGACGTACTCCTATAATTCACCCCTCCACTTT
14,TRBV21-1,NA,TRBJ1-2,NA,CASCWTGAAFGYTF,TGTGCCAGCTGTTGGACAGGGGCGGCCTTCGGCTACACCTTC
17,TRBV30,NA,TRBJ1-6,NA,CAWSSRKQGSYNSPLHF,TGTGCCTGGAGTTCCCGGAAACAGGGCTCCTATAATTCACCCCTCCACTTT
12,TRBV5-4,NA,TRBJ2-2,NA,CASITNTGELFF,TGTGCCAGCATCACGAACACCGGGGAGCTGTTTTTT
15,TRBV4-2,NA,TRBJ2-7,TRBD1,CASSRGQPSSYEQYF,TGTGCCAGCAGCCGGGGACAGCCGAGCTCCTACGAGCAGTACTTC
15,TRBV7-9,NA,TRBJ1-5,TRBD1,CASSPATGVNQPQHF,TGTGCCAGCAGCCCCGCGACAGGGGTCAATCAGCCCCAGCATTTT
11,TRBV10-3,NA,TRBJ1-1,NA,CAISGNTEAFF,TGTGCCATCAGCGGGAACACTGAAGCTTTCTTT
12,TRBV25-1,NA,TRBJ2-7,NA,CASDAGFDEQYF,TGTGCCAGCGACGCAGGGTTTGACGAGCAGTACTTC
15,TRBV21-1,NA,TRBJ1-2,NA,CASSKRDPANYGYTF,TGTGCCAGCAGCAAACGGGACCCAGCTAACTATGGCTACACCTTC
13,TRBV19,NA,TRBJ1-5,NA,CASSTAGWTAQHF,TGTGCCAGTAGTACCGCGGGGTGGACGGCCCAGCATTTT
14,TRBV29-1,NA,TRBJ2-3,NA,CSVVLGRGTDTQYF,TGCAGCGTTGTCCTGGGGCGCGGCACAGATACGCAGTATTTT
15,TRBV2,NA,TRBJ2-5,NA,CASSEVGNSKETQYF,TGTGCCAGCAGTGAGGTTGGGAATTCGAAAGAGACCCAGTACTTC
15,TRBV5-1,NA,TRBJ2-7,TRBD1,CASSLLRTGSYEQYF,TGCGCCAGCAGCTTGCTTCGGACAGGGTCCTACGAGCAGTACTTC
14,TRBV6-4,NA,TRBJ1-1,TRBD1,CASREGQGDTEAFF,TGTGCCAGCAGAGAAGGACAGGGGGACACTGAAGCTTTCTTT
16,TRBV5-1,NA,TRBJ2-6,NA,CASSLGPFSGANVLTF,TGCGCCAGCAGCCTAGGACCGTTCTCTGGGGCCAACGTCCTGACTTTC
15,TRBV18,NA,TRBJ1-5,NA,CASSPSFGSNQPQHF,TGTGCCAGCTCACCATCTTTTGGTAGCAATCAGCCCCAGCATTTT
16,TRBV7-3,NA,TRBJ2-2,NA,CASSQGPGGQPGELFF,TGTGCCAGCAGCCAGGGTCCGGGGGGCCAACCCGGGGAGCTGTTTTTT
17,TRBV19,once,TRBJ2-6,TRBD2,CASSIGWDYSGANVLTF,TGTGCCAGTAGTATTGGGTGGGACTACTCTGGGGCCAACGTCCTGACTTTC
15,TRBV14,NA,TRBJ2-7,TRBD2,CATGEEAGGAYEQYF,TGTGCCACAGGAGAAGAAGCGGGGGGGGCCTACGAGCAGTACTTC
12,TRBV7-9,NA,TRBJ2-2,NA,CASSLSAGELFF,TGTGCCAGCAGCTTGTCGGCCGGGGAGCTGTTTTTT
15,TRBV6-5,NA,TRBJ2-2,NA,CASSYSIRNTGELFF,TGTGCCAGCAGTTACTCGATTCGTAACACCGGGGAGCTGTTTTTT
15,TRBV14,medium-sized,TRBJ1-2,NA,CASSSGPFADYGYTF,TGTGCCAGCAGCTCGGGCCCCTTCGCGGACTATGGCTACACCTTC
13,TRBV2,NA,TRBJ2-7,TRBD1,CASSGDSGYEQYF,TGTGCCAGCAGTGGGGACAGTGGCTACGAGCAGTACTTC
18,TRBV4-1,NA,TRBJ1-3,TRBD1,CASSQLEAGGSSGNTIYF,TGCGCCAGCAGCCAATTGGAGGCAGGGGGGAGCTCTGGAAACACCATATATTTT
16,TRBV4-2,NA,TRBJ2-5,NA,CASSQEMQGLWETQYF,TGTGCCAGCAGCCAAGAAATGCAGGGTTTATGGGAGACCCAGTACTTC